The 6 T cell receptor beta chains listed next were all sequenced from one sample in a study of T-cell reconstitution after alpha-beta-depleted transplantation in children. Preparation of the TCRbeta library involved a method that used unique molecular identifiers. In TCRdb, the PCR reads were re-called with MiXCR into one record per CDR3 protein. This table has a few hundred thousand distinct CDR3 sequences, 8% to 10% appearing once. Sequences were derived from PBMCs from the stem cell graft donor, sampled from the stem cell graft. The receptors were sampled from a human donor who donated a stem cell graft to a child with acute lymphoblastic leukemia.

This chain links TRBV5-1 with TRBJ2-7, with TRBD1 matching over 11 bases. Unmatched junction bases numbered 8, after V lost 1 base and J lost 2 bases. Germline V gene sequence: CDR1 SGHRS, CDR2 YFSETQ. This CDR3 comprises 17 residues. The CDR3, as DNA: TGCGCCAGCAGCTTGTCATCCAGGGACAGGGGGACCTACGAGCAGTACTTC. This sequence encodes CASSLSSRDRGTYEQYF.

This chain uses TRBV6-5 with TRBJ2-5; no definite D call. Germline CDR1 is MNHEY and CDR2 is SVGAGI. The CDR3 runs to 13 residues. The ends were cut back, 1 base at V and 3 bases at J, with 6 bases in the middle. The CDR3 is CASSYLLKETQYF. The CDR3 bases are TGTGCCAGCAGTTACTTACTGAAAGAGACCCAGTACTTC.

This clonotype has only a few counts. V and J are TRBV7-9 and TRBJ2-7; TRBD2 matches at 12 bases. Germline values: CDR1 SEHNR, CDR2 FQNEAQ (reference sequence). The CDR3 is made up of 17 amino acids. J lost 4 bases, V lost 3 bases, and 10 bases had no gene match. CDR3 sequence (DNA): TGTGCCAGCAGCTTTAGTGAACCTAGCGGGGGGGATTACGAGCAGTACTTC. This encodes CASSFSEPSGGDYEQYF.

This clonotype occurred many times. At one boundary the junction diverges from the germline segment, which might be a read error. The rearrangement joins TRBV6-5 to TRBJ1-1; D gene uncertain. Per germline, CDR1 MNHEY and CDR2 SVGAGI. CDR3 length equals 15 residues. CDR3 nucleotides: TGTGCCAGTAGTTACTCAGGCCTTCTGAACACTGAAGCTTTCTTT. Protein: CASSYSGLLNTEAFF.

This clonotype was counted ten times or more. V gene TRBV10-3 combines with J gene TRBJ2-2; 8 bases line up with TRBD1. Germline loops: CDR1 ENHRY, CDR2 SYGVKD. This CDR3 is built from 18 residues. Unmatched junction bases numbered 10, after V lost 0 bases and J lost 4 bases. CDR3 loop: CAISESIPGDRGTGELFF. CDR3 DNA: TGTGCCATCAGTGAGTCGATCCCAGGTGACAGGGGCACCGGGGAGCTGTTTTTT.

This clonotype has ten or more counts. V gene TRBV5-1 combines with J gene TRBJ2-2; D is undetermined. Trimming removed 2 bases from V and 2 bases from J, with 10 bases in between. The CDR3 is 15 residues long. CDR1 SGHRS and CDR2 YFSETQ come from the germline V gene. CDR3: CASSFQGDNTGELFF. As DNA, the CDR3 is TGCGCCAGCAGCTTCCAAGGCGATAACACCGGGGAGCTGTTTTTT.